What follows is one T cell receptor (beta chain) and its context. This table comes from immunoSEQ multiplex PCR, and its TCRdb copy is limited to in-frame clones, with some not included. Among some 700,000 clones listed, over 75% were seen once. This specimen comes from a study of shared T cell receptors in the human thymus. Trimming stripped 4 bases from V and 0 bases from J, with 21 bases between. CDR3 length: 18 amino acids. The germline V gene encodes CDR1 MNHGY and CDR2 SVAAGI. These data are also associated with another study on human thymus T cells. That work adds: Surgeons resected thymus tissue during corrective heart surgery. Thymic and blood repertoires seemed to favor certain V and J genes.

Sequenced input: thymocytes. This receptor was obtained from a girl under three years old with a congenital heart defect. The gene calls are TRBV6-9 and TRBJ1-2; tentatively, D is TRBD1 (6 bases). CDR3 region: CASSSEGGGTPPNYGYTF. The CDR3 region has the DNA TGTGCCAGCAGTTCCGAGGGGGGAGGGACCCCTCCTAACTATGGCTACACCTTC.